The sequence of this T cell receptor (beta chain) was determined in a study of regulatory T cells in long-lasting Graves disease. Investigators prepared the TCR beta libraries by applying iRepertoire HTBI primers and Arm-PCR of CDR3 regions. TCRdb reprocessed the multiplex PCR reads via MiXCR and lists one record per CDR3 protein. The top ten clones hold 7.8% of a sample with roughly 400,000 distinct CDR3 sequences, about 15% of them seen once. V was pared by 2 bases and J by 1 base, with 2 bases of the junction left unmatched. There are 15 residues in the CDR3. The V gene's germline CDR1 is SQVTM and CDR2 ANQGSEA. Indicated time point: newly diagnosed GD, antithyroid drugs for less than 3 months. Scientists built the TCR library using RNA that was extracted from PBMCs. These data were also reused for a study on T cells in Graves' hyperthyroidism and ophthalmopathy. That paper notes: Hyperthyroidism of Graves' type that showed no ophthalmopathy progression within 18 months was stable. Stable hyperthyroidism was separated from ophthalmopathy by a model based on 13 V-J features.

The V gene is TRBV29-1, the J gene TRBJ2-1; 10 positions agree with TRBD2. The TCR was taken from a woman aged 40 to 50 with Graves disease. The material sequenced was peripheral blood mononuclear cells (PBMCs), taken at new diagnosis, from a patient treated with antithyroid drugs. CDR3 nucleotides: TGCAGCGTTGAAAGGACTAGCGGTTCCTACAATGAGCAGTTCTTC. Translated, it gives CSVERTSGSYNEQFF.